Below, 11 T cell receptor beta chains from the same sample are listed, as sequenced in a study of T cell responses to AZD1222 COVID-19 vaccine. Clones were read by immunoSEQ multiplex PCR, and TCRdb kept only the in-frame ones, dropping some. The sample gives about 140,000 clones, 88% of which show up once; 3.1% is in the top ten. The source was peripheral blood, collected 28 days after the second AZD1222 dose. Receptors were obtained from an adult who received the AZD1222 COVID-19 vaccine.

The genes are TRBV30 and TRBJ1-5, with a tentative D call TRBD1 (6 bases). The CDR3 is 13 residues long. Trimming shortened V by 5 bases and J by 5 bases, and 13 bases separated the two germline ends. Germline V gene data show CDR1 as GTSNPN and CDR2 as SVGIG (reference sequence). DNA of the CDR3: TGTGCCTGGGCCACAGGGCACGATCAGCCCCAGCATTTT. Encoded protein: CAWATGHDQPQHF.

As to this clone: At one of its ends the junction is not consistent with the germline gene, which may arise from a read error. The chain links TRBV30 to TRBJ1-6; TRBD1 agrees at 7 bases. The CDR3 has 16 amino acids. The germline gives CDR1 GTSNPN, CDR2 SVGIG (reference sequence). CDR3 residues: CAWTNRQAGGNSPLHF. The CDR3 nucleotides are TGTGCTTGGACAAATCGGCAGGCAGGGGGTAATTCACCCCTCCACTTT.

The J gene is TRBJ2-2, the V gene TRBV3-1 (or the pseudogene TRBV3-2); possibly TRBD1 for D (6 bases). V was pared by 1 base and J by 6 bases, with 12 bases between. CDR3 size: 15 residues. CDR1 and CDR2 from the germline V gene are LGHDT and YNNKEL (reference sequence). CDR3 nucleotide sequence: TGTGCCAGCAGCCAAGCCAGGGGACGTCCCGGGGAGCTGTTTTTT. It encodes CASSQARGRPGELFF.

The DNA for the CDR3 is TGTGCCAGCAGCCTTAGGTCCCGACAGGGGTCCACTGAAGCTTTCTTT. Its protein product is CASSLRSRQGSTEAFF. J is TRBJ1-1 and V is TRBV27; TRBD1 agrees at 8 bases. Germline assignment: CDR1 MNHEY and CDR2 SMNVEV (reference sequence). The CDR3 spans 16 residues. J gave up 4 bases and V 6 bases, and 13 bases lay outside the gene matches.

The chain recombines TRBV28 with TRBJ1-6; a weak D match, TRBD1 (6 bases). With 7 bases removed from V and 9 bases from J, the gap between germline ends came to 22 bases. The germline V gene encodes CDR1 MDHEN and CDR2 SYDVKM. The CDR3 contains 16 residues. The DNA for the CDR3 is TGTGCCAGCACCCCATGGGGGGCCGGGGGGAGTTCACCCCTCCACTTT. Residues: CASTPWGAGGSSPLHF.

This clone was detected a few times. The CDR3 DNA reads as TGTGCCAGCAGTTCCCGCTACCGGGACAGCTCCCGAAACATTCAGTACTTC. It yields the protein CASSSRYRDSSRNIQYF. This chain links TRBV28 with TRBJ2-4, with 7 bases aligning to TRBD1. The CDR3 sequence is 17 residues long. CDR1 is MDHEN, CDR2 SYDVKM, per germline. V lost 4 bases and J lost 6; bases outside the gene matches: 15.

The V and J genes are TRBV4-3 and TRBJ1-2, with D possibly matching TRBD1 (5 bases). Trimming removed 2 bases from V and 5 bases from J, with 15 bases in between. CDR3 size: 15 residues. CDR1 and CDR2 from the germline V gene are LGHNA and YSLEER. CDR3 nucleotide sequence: TGCGCCAGCAGCCAACTCAGGGACTCACTATATGGCTACACCTTC. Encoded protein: CASSQLRDSLYGYTF.

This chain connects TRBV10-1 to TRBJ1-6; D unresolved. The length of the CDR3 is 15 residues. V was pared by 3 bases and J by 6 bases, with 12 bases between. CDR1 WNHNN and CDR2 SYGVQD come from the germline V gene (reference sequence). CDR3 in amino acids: CASSEGRRINSPLHF. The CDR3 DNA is TGCGCCAGCAGTGAAGGCAGAAGAATTAATTCACCCCTCCACTTT.

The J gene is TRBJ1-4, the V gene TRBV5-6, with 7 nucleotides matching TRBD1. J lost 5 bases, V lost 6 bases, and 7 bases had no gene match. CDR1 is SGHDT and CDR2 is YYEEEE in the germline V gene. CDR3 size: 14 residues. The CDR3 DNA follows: TGTGCCAGCACCCTATCAGGGGGGAATGAAAAACTGTTTTTT. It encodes CASTLSGGNEKLFF.

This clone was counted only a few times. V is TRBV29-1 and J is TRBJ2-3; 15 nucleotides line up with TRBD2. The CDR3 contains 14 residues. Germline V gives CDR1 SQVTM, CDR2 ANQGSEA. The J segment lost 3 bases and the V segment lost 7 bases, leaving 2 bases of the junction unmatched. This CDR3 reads CSAGTSGGTDTQYF. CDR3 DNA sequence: TGCAGCGCCGGGACTAGCGGGGGGACAGATACGCAGTATTTT.

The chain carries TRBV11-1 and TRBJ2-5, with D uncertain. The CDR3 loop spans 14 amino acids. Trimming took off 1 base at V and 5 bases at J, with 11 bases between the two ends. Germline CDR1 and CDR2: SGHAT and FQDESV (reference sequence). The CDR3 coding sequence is TGTGCCAGCAGCTTAGGGTTCAGCACGGAGACCCAGTACTTC. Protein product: CASSLGFSTETQYF.